This T cell receptor beta chain derives from a study of blood T cells in healthy people across ages. Notes on the study in general: Per million T cells, TCR beta diversity dropped roughly linearly as age increased. Aged donors had fewer naive CD4+ cells and lower diversity than long-lived donors.

This CDR3 is 16 amino acids long. Germline CDR1 is SGHTA and CDR2 is FQGNSA. Trimming removed 3 bases from V and 1 base from J; junction bases left unmatched: 8. On this clonotype: What it binds is not known.

Combining a sample-barcoded 5' primer with a J-beta primer mix, a second PCR ran for roughly 7 to 11 cycles. One entry per CDR3 protein results from TCRdb running MiXCR on the 5' RACE reads. Among 850,000 or so distinct CDR3 sequences listed, 25% to 35% were seen once. The material sequenced was blood. This receptor was taken from an elderly woman in good health. The chain joins TRBV7-2 to TRBJ2-5, with 7 bases fitting TRBD1. CDR3 loop: CASSFGTDEFQETQYF. DNA for the CDR3: TGTGCCAGCAGCTTCGGGACAGATGAATTCCAAGAGACCCAGTACTTC.